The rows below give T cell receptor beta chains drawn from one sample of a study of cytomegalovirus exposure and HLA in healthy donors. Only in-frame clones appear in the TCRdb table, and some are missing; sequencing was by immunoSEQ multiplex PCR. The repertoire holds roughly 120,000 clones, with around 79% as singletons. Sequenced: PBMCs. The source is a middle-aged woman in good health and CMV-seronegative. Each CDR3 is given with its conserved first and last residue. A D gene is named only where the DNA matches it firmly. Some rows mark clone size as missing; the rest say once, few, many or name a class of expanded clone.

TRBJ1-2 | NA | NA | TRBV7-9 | CASSLEYRVGYGYTF | TGTGCCAGCAGCTTAGAGTACAGGGTCGGCTATGGCTACACCTTC
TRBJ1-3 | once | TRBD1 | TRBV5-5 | CASSWDRGNTIYF | TGTGCCAGCAGCTGGGACAGAGGAAACACCATATATTTT
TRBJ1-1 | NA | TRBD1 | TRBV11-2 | CASSWGRDRGNTEAFF | TGTGCCAGCAGCTGGGGACGAGACAGGGGAAACACTGAAGCTTTCTTT
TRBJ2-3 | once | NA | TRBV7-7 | CASSLSYTDTQYF | TGTGCTAGCAGCTTGAGCTACACAGATACGCAGTATTTT
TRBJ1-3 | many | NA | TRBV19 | CASSTQYSGNTIYF | TGTGCCAGTAGCACACAATACTCTGGAAACACCATATATTTT
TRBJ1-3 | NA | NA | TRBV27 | CASSLRPMTAYSGNTIYF | TGTGCCAGCAGTTTACGTCCCATGACAGCCTACTCTGGAAACACCATATATTTT
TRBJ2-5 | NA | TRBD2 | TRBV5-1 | CASSQHSGSGETQYF | TGCGCCAGCAGCCAACATAGCGGGAGCGGAGAGACCCAGTACTTC
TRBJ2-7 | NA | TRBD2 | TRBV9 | CASSGSGVAYEQYF | TGTGCCAGCAGCGGTAGCGGGGTTGCCTACGAGCAGTACTTC
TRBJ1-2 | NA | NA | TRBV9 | CASSATPALGGGYTF | TGTGCCAGCAGCGCGACTCCCGCACTCGGGGGTGGCTACACCTTC
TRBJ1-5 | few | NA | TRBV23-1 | CASCATREGSNQPQHF | NA
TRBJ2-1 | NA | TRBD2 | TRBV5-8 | CASSLAGPYNEQFF | TGTGCCAGCAGCCTAGCGGGCCCCTACAATGAGCAGTTCTTC
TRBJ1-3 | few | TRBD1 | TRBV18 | CASSPQGAAGNTIYF | TGTGCCAGCTCACCACAGGGGGCGGCTGGAAACACCATATATTTT
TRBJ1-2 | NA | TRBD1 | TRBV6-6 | CASSTTGQGYGYTF | TGTGCCAGCAGCACCACGGGACAGGGTTATGGCTACACCTTC
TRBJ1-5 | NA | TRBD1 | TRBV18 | CASSPRGTGLYSNQPQHF | TGTGCCAGCTCACCACGGGGGACAGGACTCTATAGCAATCAGCCCCAGCATTTT
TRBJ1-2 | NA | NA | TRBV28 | CASSEADGNYGYTF | TGTGCCAGCAGCGAAGCAGACGGGAACTATGGCTACACCTTC
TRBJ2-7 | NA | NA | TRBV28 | CASRGNAGRHSSYEQYF | TGTGCCAGCAGGGGAAATGCGGGGAGACACAGCTCCTACGAGCAGTACTTC
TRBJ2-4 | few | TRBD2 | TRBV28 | CASSLSASGNSQYF | TGTGCCAGCAGTTTATCAGCTAGCGGAAACAGTCAGTACTTC
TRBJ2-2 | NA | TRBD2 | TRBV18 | CASSPPSGRGAGELFF | TGTGCCAGCTCACCGCCTAGCGGGAGAGGCGCCGGGGAGCTGTTTTTT
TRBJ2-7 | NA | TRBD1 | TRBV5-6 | CASSLYLIRDRGYEQYF | TGTGCCAGCAGCTTATACTTGATACGGGACAGGGGCTACGAGCAGTACTTC
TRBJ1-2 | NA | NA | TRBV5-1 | CASSLAEAGHYGYTF | TGCGCCAGCAGCTTGGCCGAGGCGGGACACTATGGCTACACCTTC